The rows below give T cell receptor beta chains drawn from one sample of a study of cytomegalovirus exposure and HLA in healthy donors. Assay used: immunoSEQ multiplex PCR; TCRdb lists only in-frame clones, some missing. The data contain 130,000 to 150,000 clones, about 70% of them singletons. The sequenced material came from PBMCs. The receptors were gathered from a man between 18 and 29 years old in good health and CMV-seronegative. CDR3s include the opening cysteine and the closing phenylalanine or tryptophan. The order of the fields is V gene, J gene, clone size, D gene, CDR3 DNA, CDR3 protein. The D gene is left open where the match is weak. Clone size is stated in some rows and not others, as once, few, many or a class when expanded.

TRBV11-2	TRBJ2-2	.	.	TGTGCCAGCAGCTTCCCCCTCGCGGGGACCGGGGAGCTGTTTTTT	CASSFPLAGTGELFF
TRBV6-1	TRBJ2-7	.	TRBD1	TGTGCCAGCAGTGAAACCGGGACAGTCTACGAGCAGTACTTC	CASSETGTVYEQYF
TRBV9	TRBJ2-7	.	.	TGTGCCAGCAGCGTAGGAGGGGGTGTCGCTTCGTACGAGCAGTACTTC	CASSVGGGVASYEQYF
TRBV7-8	TRBJ2-5	.	TRBD1	TGTGCCAGCAGCTTAGATCAGGGGGTAAGGGAGACCCAGTACTTC	CASSLDQGVRETQYF
TRBV27	TRBJ1-2	.	TRBD1	TGTGCCAGCTCACGGGACAGCTTTACCTATGGCTACACCTTC	CASSRDSFTYGYTF
TRBV28	TRBJ2-2	.	TRBD2	TGTGCCAGCAGGACTTCGACTAGCGGGAAAGGGGAGCTGTTTTTT	CASRTSTSGKGELFF
TRBV5-4	TRBJ1-4	.	TRBD1	TGTGCCAGCAGCTCGGGACAGGGTAATGAAAAACTGTTTTTT	CASSSGQGNEKLFF
TRBV6-1	TRBJ2-7	few	.	TGTGCCCTACAGGGAGCTAGCTACGAGCAGTACTTC	CALQGASYEQYF
TRBV25-1	TRBJ2-5	.	TRBD2	TGTACCAGCAGTCAAAGGCGGGACTATGAGACCCAGTACTTC	CTSSQRRDYETQYF
TRBV6-5	TRBJ1-2	.	.	TGTGCCAGCAGAAGACGACAGGCCCCCTACACCTTC	CASRRRQAPYTF
TRBV5-1	TRBJ1-1	.	TRBD1	TGCGCCAGCAGCCCCTCAGGGGGAGGTGATAGTCCCAACACTGAAGCTTTCTTT	CASSPSGGGDSPNTEAFF
TRBV4-1	TRBJ2-7	once	.	TGCGCCAGCAGCCAAATTCAGGGTCAGGGCTACGAGCAGTACTTC	CASSQIQGQGYEQYF